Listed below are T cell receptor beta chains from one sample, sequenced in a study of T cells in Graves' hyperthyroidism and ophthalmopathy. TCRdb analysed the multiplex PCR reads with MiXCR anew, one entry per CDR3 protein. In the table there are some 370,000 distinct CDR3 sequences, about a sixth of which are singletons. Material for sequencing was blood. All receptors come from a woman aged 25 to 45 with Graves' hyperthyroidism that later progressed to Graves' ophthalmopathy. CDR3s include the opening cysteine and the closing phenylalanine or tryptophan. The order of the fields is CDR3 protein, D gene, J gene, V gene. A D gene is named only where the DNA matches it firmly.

CDR3 protein: CASSLGGTGNEKLFF
D gene: TRBD1
J gene: TRBJ1-4
V gene: TRBV7-2

CDR3 protein: CASSESGTGDRRSQPQHF
D gene: TRBD1
J gene: TRBJ1-5
V gene: TRBV10-2

CDR3 protein: CASSQLGQQIQEIQYF
D gene: TRBD1
J gene: TRBJ2-5
V gene: TRBV4-1

CDR3 protein: CASSRGTPHSTYEQYF
D gene: .
J gene: TRBJ2-7
V gene: TRBV2

CDR3 protein: CASSPPGAGNTEAFF
D gene: .
J gene: TRBJ1-1
V gene: TRBV7-9

CDR3 protein: CSARFVEAFF
D gene: .
J gene: TRBJ1-1
V gene: TRBV20-1

CDR3 protein: CASSPGPENYGYTF
D gene: .
J gene: TRBJ1-2
V gene: TRBV12-3/TRBV12-4

CDR3 protein: CSARTRLSYNEQFF
D gene: .
J gene: TRBJ2-1
V gene: TRBV20-1

CDR3 protein: CSVEVGSGHNEQFF
D gene: .
J gene: TRBJ2-1
V gene: TRBV29-1

CDR3 protein: CASSLWDRSTDTQYF
D gene: .
J gene: TRBJ2-3
V gene: TRBV28

CDR3 protein: CASSYSIPRGKEQFF
D gene: TRBD2
J gene: TRBJ2-1
V gene: TRBV6-2/TRBV6-3

CDR3 protein: CASSSTSGSYEQYF
D gene: TRBD2
J gene: TRBJ2-7
V gene: TRBV5-1

CDR3 protein: CSAITGGPDTQYF
D gene: TRBD1
J gene: TRBJ2-3
V gene: TRBV20-1

CDR3 protein: CNASGGRGPKNIQYF
D gene: .
J gene: TRBJ2-4
V gene: TRBV20-1

CDR3 protein: CASSSDRGRYSPLHF
D gene: .
J gene: TRBJ1-6
V gene: TRBV5-1

CDR3 protein: CSVASPGQGALGELFF
D gene: TRBD1
J gene: TRBJ2-2
V gene: TRBV29-1

CDR3 protein: CSARGVSGQGDGREKLFF
D gene: TRBD1
J gene: TRBJ1-4
V gene: TRBV20-1

CDR3 protein: CASSQRVTYEQYF
D gene: .
J gene: TRBJ2-7
V gene: TRBV3-1

CDR3 protein: CSSAARASGANVLTF
D gene: .
J gene: TRBJ2-6
V gene: TRBV29-1

CDR3 protein: CASSPTGFSSTDTQYF
D gene: .
J gene: TRBJ2-3
V gene: TRBV28

CDR3 protein: CASSPSRGSSYNEQFF
D gene: TRBD1
J gene: TRBJ2-1
V gene: TRBV28

CDR3 protein: CASSTPRDSSYEQYF
D gene: TRBD1
J gene: TRBJ2-7
V gene: TRBV6-1

CDR3 protein: CASKRGNTGELFF
D gene: .
J gene: TRBJ2-2
V gene: TRBV28

CDR3 protein: CASSLMLGTGGFHEQYF
D gene: TRBD1
J gene: TRBJ2-7
V gene: TRBV27

CDR3 protein: CSAAQGAGYEQYF
D gene: TRBD1
J gene: TRBJ2-7
V gene: TRBV20-1

CDR3 protein: CSGSQGTGELFF
D gene: TRBD1
J gene: TRBJ2-2
V gene: TRBV20-1

CDR3 protein: CASSRFDPRPVGETQYF
D gene: .
J gene: TRBJ2-5
V gene: TRBV5-1

CDR3 protein: CASSLWVARGEQYF
D gene: .
J gene: TRBJ2-7
V gene: TRBV5-6

CDR3 protein: CASSDGRPSPLHF
D gene: .
J gene: TRBJ1-6
V gene: TRBV6-1

CDR3 protein: CASSAPTGGLTARQYF
D gene: TRBD1
J gene: TRBJ2-7
V gene: TRBV6-1

CDR3 protein: CASSRETATNEKLFF
D gene: .
J gene: TRBJ1-4
V gene: TRBV5-1